This T cell receptor beta chain was found in a study of a mutant IDH1 vaccine in newly diagnosed glioma. The overall study: Treated patients showed a male proportion of approximately 62%, a female proportion of around 38%, and a mean age of 40.4 years. Patients got radiotherapy, temozolomide, or both beforehand, and most got both.

The protocol was immunoSEQ multiplex PCR, while the TCRdb copy is restricted to in-frame clones and leaves out a portion. The table includes roughly 61,000 clones, 75% to 90% detected once. Concerning this clone itself: What it recognizes is unknown.

V lost 0 bases and J lost 3, with 7 bases in between. Germline V gene data show CDR1 as SGHDT and CDR2 as YYEEEE. The CDR3 covers 13 residues. Time point: week 11, during vaccination. What each vaccine dose contained was 300 ug of mutant IDH1 20-mer peptide, accompanied by topical imiquimod. The sequence was collected from a man aged 50 to 59 with glioma. The V gene is TRBV5-6, the J gene TRBJ2-7, with D unresolved. The sequenced sample was PBMCs, obtained from a glioma patient whose treatment included an IDH1 peptide vaccine. CDR3 protein: CASSLAQVYEQYF. The CDR3 region has the DNA TGTGCCAGCAGCTTGGCTCAAGTCTACGAGCAGTACTTC. Full variable domain (remainder filled in from reference TRBV5-6 and TRBJ2-7): DAGVTQSPTHLIKTRGQQVTLRCSPKSGHDTVSWYQQALGQGPQFIFQYYEEEERQRGNFPDRFSGHQFPNYSSELNVNALLLGDSALYLCASSLAQVYEQYFGPGTRLTVT.